This T cell receptor beta chain stems from a study of T cell responses to AZD1222 COVID-19 vaccine. The assay was immunoSEQ multiplex PCR, and TCRdb's table has in-frame clones only and misses some. The profile shows 150,000 to 200,000 clones, approximately 91% of them singletons. V dropped 3 bases and J dropped 6 bases, with 14 bases sitting between them. The CDR3 contains 14 residues. The germline V gene has CDR1 SEHNR and CDR2 FQNEAQ (reference sequence). Study observations and caveats: Spike was spanned by vaccine-associated CD4 TCRs, which were dominant at 160-218 and 743-854. Repertoires in all cases were sampled only once the peak T cell response had passed.

Regarding this clone: Its antigen remains unidentified.

This clonotype was sampled from an adult who received the AZD1222 COVID-19 vaccine. The chain couples TRBV7-9 to TRBJ1-1; D is possibly TRBD1 (6 bases). The sample consisted of peripheral blood, taken 28 days after the second AZD1222 dose. CDR3 amino acids: CASSLNSGAAEAFF. The CDR3 DNA follows: TGTGCCAGCAGCTTGAATTCGGGGGCCGCTGAAGCTTTCTTT.